The present entry profiles one TCR beta chain with its context. No cognate antigen has been identified for it. Per-base quality was not reported, and no clone a single base away is much larger than it. This entry belongs to a study of response to subunit inactivated influenza vaccine (dated by TCRdb to between 2018 and 2020). Context from the whole study: Deep quantitative profiling of the T cell receptor repertoire was used in the study to follow responses to a trivalent subunit inactivated influenza vaccine.

Library preparation used RT-PCR. This sample was sequenced with an Illumina HiSeq 2500. The public reads were reanalyzed by TCRdb: fastp trimming at Q25, MiXCR alignment, in-frame beta chains only. Every CDR3 protein is listed once, alongside the most common genes and DNA of its rows. For this sample the table gives over 650,000 distinct CDR3 sequences, of which about 18% were detected only once. The top ten clonotypes cover about a tenth of the sample. V and J are truncated by 1 base and 0 bases respectively, leaving an intervening sequence of 10 bases. The CDR1 and CDR2 encoded by the germline V gene are ENHRY and SYGVKD. The cysteine opens and the phenylalanine closes a CDR3 of 17 amino acids. Here the CDR3 DNA is all that survives: 51 bases in frame from base 1. Paper-wide results and their limitations: According to the authors, only a limited number of new T cells may be recruited by each seasonal influenza vaccination.

The sequence was collected from a man aged 45 to 65 who received an inactivated influenza vaccine. Donor details come from another sample of the same person, matched by shared clones. The sequence is built from TRBV10-3 and TRBJ2-6; the D gene is tentatively TRBD1 or TRBD2, each matching 6 bases. The sample consisted of PBMCs from blood, taken more than 4 days after vaccination. The CDR3 protein sequence reads: CAISEWGADSGANVLTF. The sequenced DNA: TGTGCCATCAGTGAGTGGGGGGCCGACTCTGGGGCCAACGTCCTGACTTTC.